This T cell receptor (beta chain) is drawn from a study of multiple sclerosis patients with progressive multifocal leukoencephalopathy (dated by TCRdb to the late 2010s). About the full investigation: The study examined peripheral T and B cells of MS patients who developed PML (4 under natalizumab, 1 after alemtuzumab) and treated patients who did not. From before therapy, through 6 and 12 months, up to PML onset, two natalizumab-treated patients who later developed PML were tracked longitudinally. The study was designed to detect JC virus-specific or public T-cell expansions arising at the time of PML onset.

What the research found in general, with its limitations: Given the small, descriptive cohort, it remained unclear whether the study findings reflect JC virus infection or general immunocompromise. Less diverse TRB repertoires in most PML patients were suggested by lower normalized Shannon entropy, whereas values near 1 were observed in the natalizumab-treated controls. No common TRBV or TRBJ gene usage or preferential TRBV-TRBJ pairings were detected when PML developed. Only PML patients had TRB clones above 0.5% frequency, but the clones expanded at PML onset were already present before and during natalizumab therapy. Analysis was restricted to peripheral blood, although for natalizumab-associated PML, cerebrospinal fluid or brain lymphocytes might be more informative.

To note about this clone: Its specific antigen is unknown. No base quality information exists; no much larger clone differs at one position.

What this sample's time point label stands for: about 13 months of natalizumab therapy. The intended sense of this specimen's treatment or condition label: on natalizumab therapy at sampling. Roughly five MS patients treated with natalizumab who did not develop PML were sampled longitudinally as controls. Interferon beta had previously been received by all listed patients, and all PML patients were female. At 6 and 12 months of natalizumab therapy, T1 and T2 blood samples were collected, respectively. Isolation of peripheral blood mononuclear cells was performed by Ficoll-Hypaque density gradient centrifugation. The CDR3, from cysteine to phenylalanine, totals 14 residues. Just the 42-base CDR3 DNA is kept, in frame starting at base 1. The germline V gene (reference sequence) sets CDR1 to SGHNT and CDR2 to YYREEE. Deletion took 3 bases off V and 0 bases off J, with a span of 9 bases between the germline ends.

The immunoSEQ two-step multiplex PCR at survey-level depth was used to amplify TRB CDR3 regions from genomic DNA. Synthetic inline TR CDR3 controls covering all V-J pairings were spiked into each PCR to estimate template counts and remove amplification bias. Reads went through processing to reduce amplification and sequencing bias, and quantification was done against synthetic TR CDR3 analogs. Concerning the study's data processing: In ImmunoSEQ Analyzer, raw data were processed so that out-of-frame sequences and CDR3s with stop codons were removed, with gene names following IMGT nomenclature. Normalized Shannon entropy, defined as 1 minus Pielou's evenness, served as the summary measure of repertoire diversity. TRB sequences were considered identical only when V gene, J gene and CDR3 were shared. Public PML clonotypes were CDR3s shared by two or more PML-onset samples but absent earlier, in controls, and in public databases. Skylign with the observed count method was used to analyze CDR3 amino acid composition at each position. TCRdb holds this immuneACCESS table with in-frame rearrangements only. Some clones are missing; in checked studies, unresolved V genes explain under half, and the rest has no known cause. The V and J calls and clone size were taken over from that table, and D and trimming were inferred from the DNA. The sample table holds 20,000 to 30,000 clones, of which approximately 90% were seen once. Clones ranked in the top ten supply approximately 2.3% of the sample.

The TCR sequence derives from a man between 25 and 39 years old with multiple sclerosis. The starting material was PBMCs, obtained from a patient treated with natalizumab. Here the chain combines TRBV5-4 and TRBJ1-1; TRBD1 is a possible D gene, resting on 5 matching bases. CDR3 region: CASSWGTLNTEAFF. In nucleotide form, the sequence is TGTGCCAGCAGCTGGGGGACGTTGAACACTGAAGCTTTCTTT.